This TCR beta chain stems from a study of response to subunit inactivated influenza vaccine (dated by TCRdb to the late 2010s). In terms of the full investigation: Deep quantitative profiling of the T cell receptor repertoire was used in the study to follow responses to a trivalent subunit inactivated influenza vaccine.

Libraries came from RT-PCR. This sample was sequenced with an Illumina HiSeq 2500. TCRdb trimmed public reads at Q25 via fastp, called clones via MiXCR and kept in-frame beta chains. Each CDR3 protein gets just one entry, which takes the most common genes and DNA from the rows behind it. Here the sample has roughly 630,000 distinct CDR3 sequences; approximately 15% occur a single time. Of the sample, approximately 7.6% is held by the ten largest clones. This clonotype was seen a few times. It has no known antigen specificity. Per-base qualities were not stored, and no clone one base away is much larger. What the research found in general, with its limitations: According to the authors, only a limited number of new T cells may be recruited by each seasonal influenza vaccination.

The TCR was taken from a man aged 50 to 60 who received an inactivated influenza vaccine. Donor details come from another sample of the same person, matched by shared clones. The sample here was PBMCs from blood, taken 14 days before vaccination.

The CDR3 reads CASSHVAQARSYEQYF. The DNA reads as follows: TGTGCCAGCAGCCACGTCGCGCAGGCTCGCTCCTACGAGCAGTACTTC. The chain was built from TRBV3-1 and TRBJ2-7, with the D gene too uncertain to name. For CDR1 and CDR2, the germline V gene (reference sequence) lists LGHDT and YNNKEL. V drops 3 bases and J drops 0 bases, leaving 15 bases in between. From the cysteine up to the phenylalanine, the CDR3 has a length of 16 residues. Just CDR3 DNA is preserved here, 48 bases in frame from base 1.